These T cell receptor beta chains were read from a single sample in a study of vaccination effects on CD4 cells after COVID-19. The antigens of these receptors remain unknown. The assay was immunoSEQ multiplex PCR, and TCRdb's table has in-frame clones only and misses some. The data show about 66,000 clones, around 80% seen once. Sequenced here: CD4+ T cells from PBMCs cultured without peptide, sampled after COVID-19 vaccination. The receptor set was obtained from a human donor who received a COVID-19 vaccine. Both conserved end residues are part of each CDR3. A D gene is named only where the DNA matches it firmly. Clone size is shown for a subset of rows, as once, few, many or a class of expanded clone.

clone_size d_call j_call v_call cdr3_nt cdr3_aa
. TRBD1 TRBJ2-2 TRBV4-1 TGCGCCAGCAGCCAAGGCCCCGGGACAGGGACGGGCACCGGGGAGCTGTTTTTT CASSQGPGTGTGTGELFF
. . TRBJ1-2 TRBV6-6 TGTGCCAGCAATCAGGGTTTATCGATGGGTGGCTACACCTTC CASNQGLSMGGYTF
. . TRBJ2-2 TRBV7-9 TGTGCCAGCAGCTTCGCAGGTCTGAACACCGGGGAGCTGTTTTTT CASSFAGLNTGELFF
once TRBD1 TRBJ2-1 TRBV12-3/TRBV12-4 TGTGCCAGCAGTCTGACAGGGGTCCATGAGCAGTTCTTC CASSLTGVHEQFF
. . TRBJ2-5 TRBV30 TGTGCCTGGAGTGTCGGGGAGACCCAGTACTTC CAWSVGETQYF
. TRBD1 TRBJ1-2 TRBV4-1 TGCGCCAGCAGCGATCGGGACAGAGCCAGCTATGGCTACACCTTC CASSDRDRASYGYTF
few . TRBJ2-3 TRBV24-1 TGTGCCACCAGTGTATCCGGGGGCACGCAGTATTTT CATSVSGGTQYF
. . TRBJ1-5 TRBV2 TGTGCCAGCACTCGGACAGTAAATCAGCCCCAGCATTTT CASTRTVNQPQHF
. TRBD2 TRBJ2-3 TRBV9 TGTGCCAGCAGCCCCAGGACTAGCGGGGGGGCCTGGGATACGCAGTATTTT CASSPRTSGGAWDTQYF
. . TRBJ2-5 TRBV6-5 TGTGCCAGCAAAGAGGGGGGCTCCCCGGAGACCCAGTACTTC CASKEGGSPETQYF
once . TRBJ2-5 TRBV7-3 TGTGCCAGCAGCTTACGAAGAGAGGGAGAGACCCAGTACTTC CASSLRREGETQYF
. TRBD1 TRBJ2-2 TRBV18 TGTGCCAGCTCACCCCCCGGGACAGCGAACACCGGGGAGCTGTTTTTT CASSPPGTANTGELFF
. . TRBJ1-2 TRBV2 TGTGCCAGCAGGTCGCCCCCGCCGGGGACTAACTATGGCTACACCTTC CASRSPPPGTNYGYTF